The 4 T cell receptor beta chains given below trace back to one sample, sequenced in a study of beta chain features in type 1 diabetes. Since all of the isolated RNA was reverse transcribed, expressed TCRB transcripts were what got sequenced. Assay used: immunoSEQ multiplex PCR; TCRdb lists only in-frame clones, some missing. Among some 150,000 clones, approximately 10% were seen once, and the ten largest hold 0.65%. Source material: central memory CD4+ T cells from blood. These receptors were collected from a woman in her forties in good health.

The V and J genes are TRBV7-8 and TRBJ2-1; D is uncertain. CDR1 SGHVS and CDR2 FQNEAQ come from the germline V gene. Trimming cost V 2 bases and J 3 bases, with 8 bases left between them. CDR3 length: 14 residues. CDR3 DNA sequence: TGTGCCAGCAGCTTACCAACTCGCTACAATGAGCAGTTCTTC. The encoded protein is CASSLPTRYNEQFF.

This clone appeared many times. The chain has TRBV5-4 and TRBJ2-7, with D possibly being TRBD2 (6 bases). Germline CDR1 reads SGHNT; CDR2 reads YYREEE (reference sequence). Trimming took off 4 bases at V and 3 bases at J, with 17 bases between the two ends. This CDR3 comprises 15 residues. The CDR3 region is CASSPPGTPDYEQYF. The CDR3 DNA reads TGTGCCAGCAGCCCCCCGGGGACTCCGGACTACGAGCAGTACTTC.

This clone was counted between two and nine times. The J gene is TRBJ2-3, the V gene TRBV5-1; 10 bases match TRBD2. Germline loops: CDR1 SGHRS, CDR2 YFSETQ. Trimming took 4 bases from V and 0 from J; bases not matched to a gene: 14. This CDR3 is 19 amino acids long. CDR3 DNA: TGCGCCAGCAGCCTTCGGCCTAGCGGGGGAACCACTAGCACAGATACGCAGTATTTT. Its protein is CASSLRPSGGTTSTDTQYF.

This clone was detected only a few times. J is TRBJ1-2 and V is TRBV6-5; 7 nucleotides match TRBD1. The CDR3 has 13 amino acids. Germline loops: CDR1 MNHEY, CDR2 SVGAGI. V shed 4 bases, J shed 9 bases, and the junction held 8 bases outside the gene matches. CDR3 nucleotide sequence: TGTGCCAGCAGTTCCCCGACAGGGATTAGCTACACCTTC. Translating gives CASSSPTGISYTF.